Below, one T cell receptor (beta chain) is given with its context. No antigen is known for it. All of the isolated RNA was reverse transcribed, so expressed TCRB transcripts were sequenced. Sequencing used immunoSEQ multiplex PCR; TCRdb keeps in-frame clones, though not all of them. The table includes 350,000 to 450,000 clones, 11% to 15% detected once. The germline V gene encodes CDR1 SNHLY and CDR2 FYNNEI. Trimming removed 2 bases from V and 11 bases from J, with 18 bases in between. The CDR3 covers 14 residues. This record belongs to a study of beta chain features in type 1 diabetes. Study background: Sorted cells from all samples, numbering approximately 100 million, were examined.

Broader study findings: The naive, central memory and Treg TCRB repertoires looked more alike in patients than they did in healthy donors. A pattern of fewer insertions and more deletions at VDJ junctions was seen in type 1 diabetes patients.

Via the markers CD45RO/CCR7/CD25/CD127/CD95/CD27, stem cell-like memory, regulatory, central memory and naive CD4+ cells were sorted. The receptor was isolated from a man under 40 in good health. Sequencing was carried out using naive CD4+ T cells from blood. The V gene is TRBV2, the J gene TRBJ1-1, with D tentatively TRBD1 (6 bases). The CDR3 DNA follows: TGTGCCAGCAGTGAAATGGGGGCACCAGGGATGGCTTTCTTT. This codes for CASSEMGAPGMAFF.